These 32 T cell receptor beta chains were all obtained from the same sample, sequenced in a study of control samples from healthy donors and cancer patients. Sequenced by immunoSEQ multiplex PCR; TCRdb stores in-frame clones only, minus some. The sample holds about 50,000 clones; approximately 96% are singletons and the top ten take around 1.9%. Sequences were obtained from blood. The receptors stem from a woman under 40 in good health.

This clone was counted a single time. The chain uses TRBV1 and TRBJ1-2. TRBV1 is given as a pseudogene. This CDR3 spans 12 amino acids. The CDR3 region has the DNA TGCACCAGCAGCCACCCCGTAGTTGGCTACACCTTC. Its translation is CTSSHPVVGYTF.

This chain links TRBV2 with TRBJ2-7; D ambiguous. V lost 2 bases to trimming and J lost 2 bases, with 7 bases between them. Germline lookup yields CDR1 SNHLY and CDR2 FYNNEI. The CDR3 spans 13 residues. The CDR3 protein is CASSEMLAYEQYF. The CDR3 DNA sequence: TGTGCCAGCAGTGAAATGTTAGCCTACGAGCAGTACTTC.

The chain carries TRBV6-1 and TRBJ2-7, with TRBD2 identical over 12 bases. Unmatched junction bases numbered 2, after V lost 2 bases and J lost 3 bases. The CDR3 contains 15 residues. Looked up from germline, CDR1 is MNHNS and CDR2 is SASEGT. In DNA, the CDR3 is TGTGCCAGCAGTGAACTAGCGGGAGGGGGCTACGAGCAGTACTTC. Encoded protein: CASSELAGGGYEQYF.

The chain employs TRBV12-3 or TRBV12-4 and TRBJ2-3, with D perhaps matching TRBD1 (5 bases). The CDR3 contains 13 residues. V was shortened by 5 bases and J by 6 bases, with 12 bases between the two germline ends. CDR3 sequence reads: CASSRGRVDTQYF. The CDR3 region has the DNA TGTGCCAGCAGTCGCGGCAGGGTGGATACGCAGTATTTT.

The chain uses TRBV7-6 and TRBJ2-1; 7 bases match TRBD2. This CDR3 region has 14 residues. Germline V gene sequence: CDR1 SGHVS, CDR2 FNYEAQ. The trim removed 9 bases at V and 5 bases at J, leaving 10 bases unmatched. The CDR3 spells CASQPPGRNNEQFF. The DNA of the CDR3 is TGTGCCAGTCAGCCCCCCGGGAGGAACAATGAGCAGTTCTTC.

CDR3 coding DNA: TGTGCCAGCAGCCAAGGGTATGGCTACACCTTC. It yields the protein CASSQGYGYTF. The chain uses TRBV3-1 (or the pseudogene TRBV3-2) and TRBJ1-2; D not certain. This CDR3 spans 11 amino acids. The V end lost 1 base, the J end lost 5 bases, and 2 bases lay between the germline ends. CDR1 is LGHDT and CDR2 is YNNKEL in the germline V gene (reference sequence).

This chain connects TRBV7-9 to TRBJ2-1; weak D call: TRBD1 (6 bases). The ends were cut back, 6 bases at V and 6 bases at J, with 9 bases in the middle. Germline lookup yields CDR1 SEHNR and CDR2 FQNEAQ (reference sequence). The length of the CDR3 is 12 residues. The CDR3: CASSRDTNEQFF. The CDR3 DNA reads TGTGCCAGCAGTCGGGACACCAATGAGCAGTTCTTC.

This clone was recorded only once. The V gene is TRBV2, the J gene TRBJ1-5; TRBD1 agrees at 8 bases. The CDR3 covers 14 residues. The J segment lost 2 bases and the V segment lost 7 bases, leaving 4 bases of the junction unmatched. Germline V lookup: CDR1 SNHLY, CDR2 FYNNEI. Written as DNA, the CDR3 is TGTGCCAGCACTACAGGGGGGGGCAATCAGCCCCAGCATTTT. As protein: CASTTGGGNQPQHF.

The chain is built from TRBV13 and TRBJ2-7, with TRBD2 matching over 16 bases. The junction had 10 bases not matched to a gene; V was cut back by 5 bases and J by 0 bases. The CDR3 loop spans 19 amino acids. Germline V lookup: CDR1 PRHDT, CDR2 FYEKMQ (reference sequence). The CDR3 reads CASSQGLAGGFPSSYEQYF. In DNA form, the CDR3 reads TGTGCCAGCAGCCAGGGACTAGCGGGAGGGTTCCCCTCCTCCTACGAGCAGTACTTC.

The chain carries TRBV7-8 and TRBJ2-7; possibly TRBD1 for D (6 bases). The V gene's germline CDR1 is SGHVS and CDR2 FQNEAQ. This CDR3 comprises 15 residues. Deletions cut 8 bases from V and 3 bases from J, with 20 bases between. The CDR3 loop is CASRTDRDTYYEQYF. In nucleotides, the CDR3 is TGTGCCAGCCGAACGGACCGGGACACCTACTACGAGCAGTACTTC.

This chain links TRBV5-1 with TRBJ2-5, with a weak D call TRBD2 (6 bases). CDR1 and CDR2 (germline): SGHRS, YFSETQ. CDR3 length: 16 amino acids. V was shortened by 1 base and J by 5 bases, with 18 bases between the two germline ends. The CDR3 here is CASSLSPRQGGETQYF. The CDR3 DNA is TGCGCCAGCAGCTTGTCGCCCCGGCAGGGAGGTGAGACCCAGTACTTC.

The V call is TRBV4-2, the J call TRBJ2-7, with D hard to call. The V gene lost 0 bases and the J gene lost 1 base, with 4 bases spanning the gap. Germline CDR1 LGHNA, CDR2 YNFKEQ. The CDR3 runs 13 residues. The DNA for the CDR3 is TGTGCCAGCAGCCAAGAGTTGTCCTACGAGCAGTACTTC. Its protein product is CASSQELSYEQYF.

The genes are TRBV6-2 or TRBV6-3 and TRBJ2-1, with 16 bases aligning to TRBD2. There are 16 residues in the CDR3. Germline V gives CDR1 MNHEY, CDR2 SVGEGT. V shed 6 bases, J shed 4 bases, and the junction held 3 bases outside the gene matches. The CDR3 protein is CASSQGLAGGYNEQFF. The CDR3 bases are TGTGCCAGCAGCCAGGGACTAGCGGGAGGGTACAATGAGCAGTTCTTC.

With regard to this clone: Different DNA sequences within this sample yield the same CDR3. CDR3 residues: CASSLTLAGNTGELFF. DNA of the CDR3: TGTGCCAGCAGCTTAACACTAGCGGGGAACACCGGGGAGCTGTTTTTT. J is TRBJ2-2 and V is TRBV7-3, with 9 bases aligning to TRBD2. Germline assignment: CDR1 SGHTA and CDR2 FQGTGA. The CDR3 totals 16 residues. Unmatched junction bases numbered 0, after V lost 0 bases and J lost 1 base. The full variable domain, in which reference TRBV7-3 and TRBJ2-2 provide the parts outside the CDR3, is GAGVSQTPSNKVTEKGKYVELRCDPISGHTALYWYRQSLGQGPEFLIYFQGTGAADDSGLPNDRFFAVRPEGSVSTLKIQRTERGDSAVYLCASSLTLAGNTGELFFGEGSRLTVL.

The chain links TRBV6-6 to TRBJ2-3, with TRBD2 matching 11 bases. The V gene's germline CDR1 is MNHNY and CDR2 SVGAGI (reference sequence). With 7 bases clipped from V and 3 bases from J, the junction kept 6 bases outside the gene matches. The CDR3 has 15 amino acids. In DNA, the CDR3 is TGTGCCAGCATTCTTACTAGCGGGAGAACAGATACGCAGTATTTT. It specifies CASILTSGRTDTQYF.

V gene TRBV6-5 combines with J gene TRBJ1-2; D is perhaps TRBD1 (6 bases). Germline assignment: CDR1 MNHEY and CDR2 SVGAGI. There are 14 residues in the CDR3. V dropped 6 bases and J dropped 2 bases, with 13 bases sitting between them. The CDR3 loop reads CASRLTGSNYGYTF. In DNA, the CDR3 is TGTGCCAGCAGACTAACAGGGTCCAACTATGGCTACACCTTC.

The chain employs TRBV25-1 and TRBJ1-4; possibly TRBD1 for D (6 bases). V was cut by 5 bases and J by 10 bases, with 17 bases left in between. The CDR3 sequence is 14 residues long. The germline V gene has CDR1 MGHDK and CDR2 SYGVNS. The CDR3 DNA is TGTGCCAGCAGTAACCCGGGGGACAACCGAAAACTGTTTTTT. Amino acids: CASSNPGDNRKLFF.

This clone was picked up one time. The V gene is TRBV7-6, the J gene TRBJ1-1; 8 positions match TRBD1. Losses at the gene ends were 1 base for V and 0 bases for J; bases not matched to a gene: 7. The CDR3 contains 17 residues. From germline, CDR1 is SGHVS and CDR2 FNYEAQ. The CDR3 DNA sequence: TGTGCCAGCAGCTTAGTGGCAGGGGGCAAGATGAACACTGAAGCTTTCTTT. It encodes CASSLVAGGKMNTEAFF.

This clone was observed a single time. CDR3 sequence (DNA): TGTGCCAGCAGCCCGGCCCTAGGTGGCTACACCTTC. Translating gives CASSPALGGYTF. The chain uses TRBV28 and TRBJ1-2; D gene uncertain. The CDR3 contains 12 residues. Trimming cost V 6 bases and J 7 bases, with 12 bases left between them. Germline CDR1 and CDR2: MDHEN and SYDVKM.

The V call is TRBV28, the J call TRBJ2-3; weak D call: TRBD2 (6 bases). From germline, CDR1 is MDHEN and CDR2 SYDVKM. V lost 4 bases to trimming and J lost 0 bases, with 11 bases between them. There are 15 residues in the CDR3. CDR3 nucleotides: TGTGCCAGCAGTTCGTTCGGGGGTAGCACAGATACGCAGTATTTT. Residues: CASSSFGGSTDTQYF. The complete variable domain, with remaining parts taken from reference TRBV28 and TRBJ2-3, reads DVKVTQSSRYLVKRTGEKVFLECVQDMDHENMFWYRQDPGLGLRLIYFSYDVKMKEKGDIPEGYSVSREKKERFSLILESASTNQTSMYLCASSSFGGSTDTQYFGPGTRLTVL.

This chain uses TRBV28 with TRBJ2-1; tentatively, D is TRBD1 or TRBD2 (5 bases each). The CDR3 contains 17 residues. Germline loops: CDR1 MDHEN, CDR2 SYDVKM. Trimming left V 7 bases short and J 4 bases short, with 23 bases between. CDR3 sequence: CASTTKTGRILYNEQFF. The CDR3 DNA follows: TGTGCCAGCACCACTAAAACGGGGCGGATATTATACAATGAGCAGTTCTTC.

This chain uses TRBV3-1 (or the pseudogene TRBV3-2) with TRBJ2-5, with TRBD2 matching over 7 bases. Germline CDR1 reads LGHDT; CDR2 reads YNNKEL (reference sequence). J lost 2 bases, V lost 4 bases, and 7 bases had no gene match. This CDR3 contains 15 residues. In nucleotides, the CDR3 is TGTGCCAGCAGCCTCTCATGGGAGGGTCAAGAGACCCAGTACTTC. Protein: CASSLSWEGQETQYF.

The J gene is TRBJ1-4, the V gene TRBV28; D is perhaps TRBD1 (5 bases). Germline CDR1 MDHEN, CDR2 SYDVKM. Trimming shortened V by 7 bases and J by 5 bases, and 14 bases separated the two germline ends. The CDR3 spans 14 residues. The CDR3 DNA reads TGTGCCAGCACCAACCTCCGGGACAATGAAAAACTGTTTTTT. Protein product: CASTNLRDNEKLFF. The full variable domain, rest sourced from reference TRBV28 and TRBJ1-4, is DVKVTQSSRYLVKRTGEKVFLECVQDMDHENMFWYRQDPGLGLRLIYFSYDVKMKEKGDIPEGYSVSREKKERFSLILESASTNQTSMYLCASTNLRDNEKLFFGSGTQLSVL.

This chain links TRBV28 with TRBJ2-1; D not resolved. Trimming took off 5 bases at V and 4 bases at J, with 9 bases between the two ends. This CDR3 comprises 13 residues. Germline loops: CDR1 MDHEN, CDR2 SYDVKM. For the CDR3, the DNA is TGTGCCAGCAGTCTCAACCTTTACAATGAGCAGTTCTTC. Encoded protein: CASSLNLYNEQFF. The variable domain in full, with the rest retrieved from reference TRBV28 and TRBJ2-1, is DVKVTQSSRYLVKRTGEKVFLECVQDMDHENMFWYRQDPGLGLRLIYFSYDVKMKEKGDIPEGYSVSREKKERFSLILESASTNQTSMYLCASSLNLYNEQFFGPGTRLTVL.

For the CDR3, the DNA is TGTGCCAGCAGGGACCCGGGACCCGGGGAGCTGTTTTTT. Residues: CASRDPGPGELFF. The rearrangement links TRBV6-5 to TRBJ2-2; either TRBD1 or TRBD2 may supply D (5 bases each). CDR3 length equals 13 residues. V lost 6 bases and J lost 6, with 11 bases in between. Germline values: CDR1 MNHEY, CDR2 SVGAGI.

J is TRBJ1-2 and V is TRBV28; weak D call: TRBD1 (6 bases). Germline values: CDR1 MDHEN, CDR2 SYDVKM. The CDR3 spans 14 residues. Trimming cost V 5 bases and J 4 bases, with 14 bases left between them. The CDR3 here is CASSLLTGPYGYTF. CDR3 sequence (DNA): TGTGCCAGCAGTCTTCTCACAGGGCCCTATGGCTACACCTTC.

This chain's CDR3 is CASTRQVNTEAFF. In DNA, the CDR3 is TGTGCCAGCACCAGACAGGTGAACACTGAAGCTTTCTTT. V and J are TRBV2 and TRBJ1-1; D perhaps matches TRBD1 (6 bases). Trimming stripped 7 bases from V and 0 bases from J, with 9 bases between. Looked up from germline, CDR1 is SNHLY and CDR2 is FYNNEI. The CDR3 runs 13 residues.

The gene calls are TRBV7-9 and TRBJ2-1; D remains unclear. Trimming took off 4 bases at V and 8 bases at J, with 9 bases between the two ends. Germline V CDR1 and CDR2: SEHNR, FQNEAQ (reference sequence). The CDR3 is made up of 12 amino acids. CDR3 residues: CASSSSFHEQFF. The CDR3 coding sequence is TGTGCCAGCAGCTCTTCCTTCCATGAGCAGTTCTTC. Drawing the rest from reference TRBV7-9 and TRBJ2-1, the complete variable domain is DTGVSQNPRHKITKRGQNVTFRCDPISEHNRLYWYRQTLGQGPEFLTYFQNEAQLEKSRLLSDRFSAERPKGSFSTLEIQRTEQGDSAMYLCASSSSFHEQFFGPGTRLTVL.

The CDR3 DNA is TGTGCCAGCAGTTTAGATCAGGGGAATGAGCAGTTCTTC. It translates to CASSLDQGNEQFF. The genes are TRBV12-3 or TRBV12-4 and TRBJ2-1; a possible D gene is TRBD1 (6 bases). The CDR3 is 13 amino acids. V was cut by 1 base and J by 7 bases, with 8 bases left in between.

The chain employs TRBV19 and TRBJ1-5; D ambiguous. This CDR3 spans 12 amino acids. Germline values: CDR1 LNHDA, CDR2 SQIVND (reference sequence). Trimming shortened V by 6 bases and J by 9 bases, and 12 bases separated the two germline ends. The CDR3, as DNA: TGTGCCAGTAGACCATTAGCCGGGCCCCAGCATTTT. Protein: CASRPLAGPQHF.

The chain combines TRBV15 with TRBJ2-1; possibly TRBD1 or TRBD2 for D (6 bases each). The germline CDR1 and CDR2 sequences are LNHNV and YYDKDF (reference sequence). The CDR3 extends over 14 amino acids. Trimming stripped 1 base from V and 7 bases from J, with 11 bases between. CDR3 nucleotides: TGTGCCACCAGCAGAGGGGGGGCGTTAAATGAGCAGTTCTTC. Translation gives CATSRGGALNEQFF.

This sequence joins TRBV7-3 and TRBJ2-3, with 7 positions matching TRBD2. There are 13 residues in the CDR3. Germline trimming cut 6 bases from V and 7 bases from J; bases unmatched to any gene: 7. CDR1 and CDR2 from the germline V gene are SGHTA and FQGTGA. The CDR3 sequence is CASRLAPSYTQYF. The CDR3 DNA reads TGTGCCAGCAGACTAGCGCCGTCATATACGCAGTATTTT.